This TCR beta chain was recorded in a study of shared T cell receptors in the human thymus. Only in-frame clones appear in the TCRdb table, and some are missing; sequencing was by immunoSEQ multiplex PCR. The repertoire includes about 730,000 clones, 80% to 90% of them detected once, and around 0.01% sits in the top ten. Germline-derived CDR1 and CDR2 are LNHDA and SQIVND (reference sequence). The V segment lost 9 bases and the J segment 3 bases; nucleotides outside the gene matches: 13. The CDR3 length is 16 residues. These sequences were also reported in another study, on human thymus T cells. That source adds: Samples came from healthy Finnish infants during open corrective cardiac surgery. Corrective heart surgery yielded resections, and these provided the thymus tissue. Related studies noted strongly shared thymic repertoires across unrelated people.

Specimen: thymocytes. This rearrangement joins TRBV19 to TRBJ2-2; 7 nucleotides agree with TRBD1. This receptor was identified in a girl under three years old with a congenital heart defect. The chain's CDR3 is CASKTPGQKYTGELFF. The CDR3 region has the DNA TGTGCCAGCAAGACTCCGGGACAGAAGTACACCGGGGAGCTGTTTTTT.